One T cell receptor (beta chain) is described in this entry. The protocol was immunoSEQ multiplex PCR, while the TCRdb copy is restricted to in-frame clones and leaves out a portion. Of 65,000 or so clones listed, roughly 80% were seen once; the top ten hold 3.7%. V trimming: 5 bases; J trimming: 1 base; junction bases outside the gene matches: 14. Looked up from germline, CDR1 is ENHRY and CDR2 is SYGVKD. The CDR3 runs to 19 residues. The data belong to a study of OX40 agonist ivuxolimab in advanced cancers. The rearrangement uses TRBV10-3 and TRBJ2-7; 13 nucleotides line up with TRBD2. The receptor was derived from an adult with an advanced solid tumor such as melanoma, head and neck, liver or kidney cancer. The source material was CD4+ or CD8+ T cells sorted from blood, sampled in a trial of the OX40 agonist ivuxolimab. This CDR3 is CAISFKELAGGPESYEQYF. The CDR3 DNA sequence: TGTGCCATCAGTTTCAAGGAACTAGCGGGAGGGCCTGAGTCCTACGAGCAGTACTTC.